This TCR beta chain was documented in a study of cytomegalovirus exposure and HLA in healthy donors. Study-wide results and caveats: Sequencing had likely introduced a cluster of highly shared sequence variants as an artifact.

Notes on this clone: The antigen remains unidentified.

CDR1 and CDR2 (germline): LNHNV, YYDKDF (reference sequence). V was pared by 0 bases and J by 2 bases, with 14 bases between. The CDR3 length is 17 residues. Use of 60 Vbeta and 13 Jbeta primers characterized the PCR. Per the original methods: A later analysis counted approximately 80 million unique TCR beta chains, around 12 million shared. Some clones are missing from TCRdb's copy, which holds only in-frame ones; the method was immunoSEQ multiplex PCR. V, J and clone size are taken as reported in that table, and D and trimming were inferred from the DNA itself. In the table there are 100,000 to 150,000 clones, 70% to 85% of which are singletons. Participants comprised healthy donors of bone marrow.

This sequence joins TRBV15 and TRBJ2-4; D may be TRBD1 (6 bases). The sequence derives from a female donor in good health and CMV-seronegative. Sequences were obtained from PBMCs. DNA for the CDR3: TGTGCCACCAGCAGAGAAGGTACAGGGTGGACCAAAAACATTCAGTACTTC. It translates to CATSREGTGWTKNIQYF.